This TCR beta chain was found in a study of human T cells and chemical hapten exposure. Study-wide points: Counts of TCRs above 1 in 1000 frequency stayed unchanged with DPC sensitization.

TCRdb reprocessed the RACE reads with MiXCR, giving one entry per CDR3 protein. The data contain around 92,000 distinct CDR3 sequences, under 14% of them singletons. The germline CDR1 and CDR2 sequences are SGHAT and FQNNGV. V shed 0 bases and J shed 5 bases, with 12 bases lying between them. CDR3 length equals 15 residues. Ten or more counts support this clonotype. Its antigen is as yet unknown. Time point given: pre-sensitization, week 0. Treatment specified: therapeutic diphenylcyclopropenone sensitization with weekly scalp DPC. Every patch test was put on after a blood sample was taken. The TCR sequence derives from a woman aged 60 to 75 with alopecia areata. Some clones in this sample may be carry-over from other donors' samples. The material was whole blood, obtained in connection with sensitization to the hapten diphenylcyclopropenone (DPC). The chain couples TRBV11-2 to TRBJ2-3; no reliable D call. The CDR3 is CASSLENILLDTQYF. The CDR3 nucleotides are TGTGCCAGCAGCTTAGAGAACATCTTGTTAGATACGCAGTATTTT.